The rows below give T cell receptor beta chains drawn from one sample of a study of beta chain features in type 1 diabetes. Generated by immunoSEQ multiplex PCR, the TCRdb table keeps only in-frame clones and is missing some. The table includes 400,000 to 450,000 clones, approximately 13% detected once. The sequenced sample consisted of naive CD4+ T cells from blood. The receptors derive from a man under 40 in good health. Both conserved end residues are part of each CDR3. D genes are given only for firm matches. The listing skips clone size in some rows; elsewhere it reads once, few, many or a size class.

d_call j_call v_call clone_size cdr3_nt cdr3_aa
TRBD1 TRBJ2-2 TRBV9 few TGTGCCAGCAGGGACGGGACAGGGACCGGGGAGCTGTTTTTT CASRDGTGTGELFF
TRBD1 TRBJ2-3 TRBV7-9 - TGTGCCAGCAGCCGGAAGGACAGGGCGGCAGATACGCAGTATTTT CASSRKDRAADTQYF
TRBD1 TRBJ2-7 TRBV29-1 few TGCAGCGTTGAAGATCTCCCGGGACAGTACGAGCAGTACTTC CSVEDLPGQYEQYF
- TRBJ2-1 TRBV4-2 few TGTGCCAGCAGCCAAGAGCAGACAGTTAATGAGCAGTTCTTC CASSQEQTVNEQFF
TRBD1 TRBJ1-5 TRBV30 - TGTGCCTACAGGGGAGCCACCAAGGAGCCCCAGCATTTT CAYRGATKEPQHF
TRBD2 TRBJ2-5 TRBV4-1 - TGCGCCAGCAGCCAAGATATCCTAGCGGGGGAAGAGACCCAGTACTTC CASSQDILAGEETQYF
- TRBJ1-1 TRBV7-2 few TGTGCCAGCAGCTCCCGGGGGGACGGAGCTTTCTTT CASSSRGDGAFF
- TRBJ1-1 TRBV7-9 - TGTGCCAGCAGCTTAGGCTCAGGGTGGGAGGCTGAAGCTTTCTTT CASSLGSGWEAEAFF
TRBD2 TRBJ2-3 TRBV7-9 - TGTGCCAGCAGCCCTACTAGCGGGGGGGCCACAGATACGCAGTATTTT CASSPTSGGATDTQYF
- TRBJ1-5 TRBV9 - TGTGCCAGCAGCCAACAGGATGGTCAGCCCCAGCATTTT CASSQQDGQPQHF
- TRBJ2-7 TRBV29-1 few TGCAGCGCTTCCAGGGGTCCCAAGCTCGGCGAGCAGTACTTC CSASRGPKLGEQYF
TRBD1 TRBJ1-3 TRBV25-1 - TGTGCCAGCAGTGGACAGGGTCAGGTTGGAAACACCATATATTTT CASSGQGQVGNTIYF
TRBD1 TRBJ1-2 TRBV9 - TGTGCCAGCAGCGTAGACGGGACAGGGGTAAACTATGGCTACACCTTC CASSVDGTGVNYGYTF
- TRBJ1-1 TRBV4-1 few TGCGCCAGCAGCCACCCCGGGCCTCGGAGGACTGAAGCTTTCTTT CASSHPGPRRTEAFF
- TRBJ1-2 TRBV7-9 - TGTGCCAGCACCAACGAAACTTATGGCTACACCTTC CASTNETYGYTF
- TRBJ1-3 TRBV30 few TGTGCCTGGAGTTCGGCGGCTGGCAACACCATATATTTT CAWSSAAGNTIYF
- TRBJ1-1 TRBV30 many TGTGCCTGGAGGCGGACGGTGAACACTGAAGCTTTCTTT CAWRRTVNTEAFF
- TRBJ1-1 TRBV30 few TGTGCCTGGAGTGTTGTGGAGGGTACTGAAGCTTTCTTT CAWSVVEGTEAFF
- TRBJ2-7 TRBV5-1 - TGCGCCAGCAGCTTCGAGGAAGGCAACTACGAGCAGTACTTC CASSFEEGNYEQYF
- TRBJ2-4 TRBV11-3 few TGTGCCAGCAGCGCGGACACCCTTAGGAACATTCAGTACTTC CASSADTLRNIQYF
- TRBJ1-2 TRBV7-9 few TGTGCCACCGTCCCAGATCGGGGGCTTGGCTACACCTTC CATVPDRGLGYTF
- TRBJ2-3 TRBV29-1 few TGCAGCGTTGAAGATCTCCCCGGTTCAGGGTATTACACAGATACGCAGTATTTT CSVEDLPGSGYYTDTQYF
TRBD1 TRBJ2-7 TRBV4-3 - TGCGCCAGCAGCCAAGACTCAGGACAGGGGATCCACGAGCAGTACTTC CASSQDSGQGIHEQYF
TRBD1 TRBJ1-5 TRBV15 - TGTGCCACCAGCAGAGATCGGGACAGGGCTCAGCCCCAGCATTTT CATSRDRDRAQPQHF
TRBD1 TRBJ2-5 TRBV2 - TGTGCCAGCAGTGGGGAAACCGGGACAGGGCAGTACTTC CASSGETGTGQYF
TRBD1 TRBJ1-2 TRBV20-1 once TGCAGTGCTTTCGGACAGGATGGCTACACCTTC CSAFGQDGYTF
TRBD2 TRBJ2-1 TRBV19 few TGTGCCAGTAAAACTAGCGGGACATACAATGAGCAGTTCTTC CASKTSGTYNEQFF
TRBD1 TRBJ1-2 TRBV7-2 few TGTGCCAGCAGCTCCCAGGGACAGGGGAACTATGGCTACACCTTC CASSSQGQGNYGYTF
- TRBJ2-1 TRBV2 few TGTGCCAGCAGTGGACAGGTCAATGAGCAGTTCTTC CASSGQVNEQFF
- TRBJ1-5 TRBV6-5 - TGTGCCAGCAGTCGGGACAAGGAAAATCAGCCCCAGCATTTT CASSRDKENQPQHF
- TRBJ2-3 TRBV5-6 - TGTGCCAGCAGCTTGGTTTCTGGGAAAACAGATACGCAGTATTTT CASSLVSGKTDTQYF
TRBD2 TRBJ2-1 TRBV9 - TGTGCCAGCAGGGCGGGGGCCTACAATGAGCAGTTCTTC CASRAGAYNEQFF
- TRBJ2-5 TRBV27 - TGTGCCAGCAGTTTATCGATGGAGACCCAGTACTTC CASSLSMETQYF
- TRBJ2-5 TRBV10-3 - TGTGCCACCACGACAGCGACGCAAGAGACCCAGTACTTC CATTTATQETQYF
- TRBJ1-5 TRBV30 few TGTGCCTGGAGTCGGGCCCCGGGACCCCAGCATTTT CAWSRAPGPQHF
TRBD2 TRBJ2-1 TRBV11-3 - TGTGCCAGCAGCTTAGGGGCTAGCGGAGACAATGAGCAGTTCTTC CASSLGASGDNEQFF
TRBD1 TRBJ1-1 TRBV7-9 - TGTGCCAGCAGCTTGACCGGGACAGGGAACACTGAAGCTTTCTTT CASSLTGTGNTEAFF
- TRBJ2-5 TRBV7-2 few TGTGCCAGCAGCTTACACGGCGGGGTCCAAGAGACCCAGTACTTC CASSLHGGVQETQYF
- TRBJ2-5 TRBV4-3 few TGCGCCAGCAGCCACGGGAACCAAGAGACCCAGTACTTC CASSHGNQETQYF
- TRBJ1-2 TRBV10-3 - TGTGCCATCAGTGATCGGCCCGCCGGAGACTATGGCTACACCTTC CAISDRPAGDYGYTF
- TRBJ2-7 TRBV6-4 - TGTGCCAGCAGTGTAGGCGTGGGCTACGAGCAGTACTTC CASSVGVGYEQYF
TRBD1 TRBJ2-1 TRBV7-9 few TGTGCCAGCAGCCCGCCAGGGGGCACCTACAATGAGCAGTTCTTC CASSPPGGTYNEQFF
TRBD2 TRBJ2-7 TRBV11-2 few TGTGCCAGCAGCTTAGAGCGGGGGGGTTACGAGCAGTACTTC CASSLERGGYEQYF
- TRBJ2-3 TRBV2 - TGTGCCAGCAGTCCCCGGGCTAGCGGCACAGATACGCAGTATTTT CASSPRASGTDTQYF
- TRBJ2-3 TRBV15 - TGTGCCACCAGCAGAAGGCGGACTGCCGATACGCAGTATTTT CATSRRRTADTQYF
- TRBJ1-1 TRBV6-5 few TGTGCCAGCACCGGAGGTCCGTCGAGCACTGAAGCTTTCTTT CASTGGPSSTEAFF
TRBD1 TRBJ2-7 TRBV18 - TGTGCCAGCTCAAGAATGGGACAGAGCTCCTACGAGCAGTACTTC CASSRMGQSSYEQYF
- TRBJ1-1 TRBV9 - TGTGCCAGCAGCGTAGATCCAGGCTGGGACACTGAAGCTTTCTTT CASSVDPGWDTEAFF
- TRBJ2-5 TRBV7-6 - TGTGCCAGCAGCCCGAAAGGGGTGGCAGAAGAGACCCAGTACTTC CASSPKGVAEETQYF